This TCR beta chain emerged from a study of post-analysis software for immune sequencing data. Across the study: The study covered relapsing-remitting, secondary progressive and progressive-relapsing courses of multiple sclerosis. Overall study results and limits: Clustering by F measure revealed strong co-clustering among samples prepared together in one batch. Normalized Chao1 diversity was significantly lower in multiple sclerosis patients than in controls.

Presence of unique molecular identifiers characterized the TCR beta cDNA libraries. TCRdb re-derived calls from the PCR reads in MiXCR, one entry per CDR3 protein. Of hundreds of thousands of distinct CDR3 sequences detected, 53% appear once; the ten largest clones hold around 4.5%. This clonotype was recorded a few times. Antigen: not known. This receptor was taken from a girl aged 10 to 17 with multiple sclerosis. Sequences were obtained from blood.

The CDR3, as DNA: TGTGCCAGCAGTTACTCTGGCGTGGTAGCCAAAAACATTCAGTACTTC. Protein: CASSYSGVVAKNIQYF. This rearrangement joins TRBV6-6 to TRBJ2-4; D gene ambiguous. The V gene lost 0 bases and the J gene lost 0 bases, with 9 bases spanning the gap. The CDR3 totals 16 residues. Germline V gene lookup returns CDR1 MNHNY and CDR2 SVGAGI (reference sequence).